Listed below are T cell receptor beta chains from one sample, sequenced in a study of blood T cell repertoires in COVID-19. Assay used: immunoSEQ multiplex PCR; TCRdb lists only in-frame clones, some missing. Here the sample spans around 290,000 clones, about 93% being singletons. Sequences were obtained from PBMCs or T cells enriched from blood (not recorded which). The receptors shown here come from a woman aged 25 to 39 who had recovered from COVID-19. Both conserved end residues are part of each CDR3. The order of the fields is CDR3 length, V gene, J gene, CDR3 protein.

cdr3_length: 16
v_call: TRBV6-1
j_call: TRBJ2-1
cdr3_aa: CASSELPSGAYNEQFF

cdr3_length: 18
v_call: TRBV5-1
j_call: TRBJ1-4
cdr3_aa: CASSLGIGTDATNEKLFF

cdr3_length: 15
v_call: TRBV10-1
j_call: TRBJ2-3
cdr3_aa: CASSEFRLAIDTQYF

cdr3_length: 16
v_call: TRBV28
j_call: TRBJ2-5
cdr3_aa: CASSKTSGSLQETQYF

cdr3_length: 13
v_call: TRBV11-3
j_call: TRBJ2-1
cdr3_aa: CASSPGHNNEQFF

cdr3_length: 15
v_call: TRBV6-2/TRBV6-3
j_call: TRBJ2-1
cdr3_aa: CASSYSGRVGNEQFF

cdr3_length: 17
v_call: TRBV28
j_call: TRBJ2-3
cdr3_aa: CASPPGLAGGGTDTQYF

cdr3_length: 12
v_call: TRBV12-3/TRBV12-4
j_call: TRBJ1-5
cdr3_aa: CASSQGPQPQHF

cdr3_length: 11
v_call: TRBV7-9
j_call: TRBJ2-7
cdr3_aa: CASSRYYEQYF

cdr3_length: 17
v_call: TRBV23-1
j_call: TRBJ2-1
cdr3_aa: CASSQRTSGRAYNEQFF

cdr3_length: 17
v_call: TRBV19
j_call: TRBJ2-2
cdr3_aa: CASSIKSGGAYGGELFF

cdr3_length: 13
v_call: TRBV24-1
j_call: TRBJ2-7
cdr3_aa: CATSDWVGAEQYF

cdr3_length: 16
v_call: TRBV5-5
j_call: TRBJ1-2
cdr3_aa: CASSSGQGGTLYGYTF

cdr3_length: 11
v_call: TRBV5-1
j_call: TRBJ2-7
cdr3_aa: CASSAQGKQYF

cdr3_length: 14
v_call: TRBV28
j_call: TRBJ1-5
cdr3_aa: CASRTRDSPKPQHF